This TCR beta chain stems from a study of cytomegalovirus exposure and HLA in healthy donors. As for the study in general: The same platform was used for the 110 or so validation repertoires as for the roughly 660 first-cohort repertoires, as reported in a later analysis. Study results and limitations: Rare TCR sequences predominated, though certain public TCRs were found in many donors.

This clone was found once. Its antigen is unknown. Per the germline V gene, CDR1 is SEHNR and CDR2 is FQNEAQ (reference sequence). V dropped 5 bases and J dropped 5; count of bases not matched to a gene: 13. This CDR3 is 16 amino acids long. Only in-frame clones appear in the TCRdb table, and some are missing; sequencing was by immunoSEQ multiplex PCR. In the table there are 220,000 or so clones, over 65% of which are singletons. The V call is TRBV7-9, the J call TRBJ2-3, with TRBD2 identical over 7 bases. What was sequenced was PBMCs. The origin of this receptor is a woman under 30 in good health and CMV-seronegative. This chain's CDR3 is CASSPRGGARGDTQYF. Written as DNA, the CDR3 is TGTGCCAGCAGCCCGAGGGGAGGGGCCCGGGGAGATACGCAGTATTTT.